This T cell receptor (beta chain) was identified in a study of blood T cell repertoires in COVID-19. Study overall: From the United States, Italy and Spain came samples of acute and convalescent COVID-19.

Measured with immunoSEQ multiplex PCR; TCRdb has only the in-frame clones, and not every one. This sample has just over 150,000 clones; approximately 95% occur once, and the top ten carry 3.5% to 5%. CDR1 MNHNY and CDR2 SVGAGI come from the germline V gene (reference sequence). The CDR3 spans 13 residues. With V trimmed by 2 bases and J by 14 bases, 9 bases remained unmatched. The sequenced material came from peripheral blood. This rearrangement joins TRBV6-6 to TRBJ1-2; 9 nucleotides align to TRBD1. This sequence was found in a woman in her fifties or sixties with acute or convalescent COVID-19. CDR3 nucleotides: TGTGCCAGCAGTTACGGAGGGACAGGGTACGAAACCTTC. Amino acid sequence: CASSYGGTGYETF.